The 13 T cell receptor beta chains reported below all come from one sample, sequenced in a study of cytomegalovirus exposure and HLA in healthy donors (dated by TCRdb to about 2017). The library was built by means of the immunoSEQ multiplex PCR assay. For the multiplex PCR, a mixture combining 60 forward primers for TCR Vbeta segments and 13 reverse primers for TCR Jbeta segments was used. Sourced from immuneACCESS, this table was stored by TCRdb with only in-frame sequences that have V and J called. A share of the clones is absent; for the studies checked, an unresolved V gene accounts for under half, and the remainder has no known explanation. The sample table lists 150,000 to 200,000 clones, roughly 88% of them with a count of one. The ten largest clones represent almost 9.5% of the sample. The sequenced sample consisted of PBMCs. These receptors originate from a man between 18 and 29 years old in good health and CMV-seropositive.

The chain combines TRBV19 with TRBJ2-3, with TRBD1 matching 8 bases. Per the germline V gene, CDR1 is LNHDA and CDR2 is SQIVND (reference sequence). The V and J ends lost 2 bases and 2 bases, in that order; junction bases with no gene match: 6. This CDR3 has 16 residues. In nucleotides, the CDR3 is TGTGCCAGTAGTATACAGGGGGCCAGAATCACAGATACGCAGTATTTT. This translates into CASSIQGARITDTQYF.

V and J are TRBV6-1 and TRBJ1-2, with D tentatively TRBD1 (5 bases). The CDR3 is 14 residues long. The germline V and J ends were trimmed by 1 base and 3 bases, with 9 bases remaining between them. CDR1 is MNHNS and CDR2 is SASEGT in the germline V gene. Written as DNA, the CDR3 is TGTGCCAGCAGTGAAGGTCCAGGGTACTATGGCTACACCTTC. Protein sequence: CASSEGPGYYGYTF.

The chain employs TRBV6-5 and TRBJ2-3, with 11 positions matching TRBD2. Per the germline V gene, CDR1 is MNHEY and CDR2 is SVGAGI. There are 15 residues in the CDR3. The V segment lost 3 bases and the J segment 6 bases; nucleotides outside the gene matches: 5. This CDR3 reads CASSYSGGASDTQYF. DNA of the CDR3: TGTGCCAGCAGTTATAGCGGGGGGGCCTCGGATACGCAGTATTTT.

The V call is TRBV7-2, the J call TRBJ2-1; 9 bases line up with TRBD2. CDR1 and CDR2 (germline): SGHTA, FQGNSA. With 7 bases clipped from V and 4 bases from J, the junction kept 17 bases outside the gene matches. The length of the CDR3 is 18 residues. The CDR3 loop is CASNSFLGGGVPYNEQFF. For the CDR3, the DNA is TGTGCCAGCAACTCTTTCCTCGGCGGGGGGGTCCCTTACAATGAGCAGTTCTTC.

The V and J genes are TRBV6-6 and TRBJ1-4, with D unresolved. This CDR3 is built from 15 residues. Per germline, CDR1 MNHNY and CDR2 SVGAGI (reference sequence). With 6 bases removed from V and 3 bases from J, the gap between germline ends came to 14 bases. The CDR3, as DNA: TGTGCCAGCAGACCGCCGACGGAGCCTAATGAAAAACTGTTTTTT. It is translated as CASRPPTEPNEKLFF.

CDR3 in DNA: TGCGCCAGCAGCTTTAACAGACTAGCGGGGGAAACCGGGGAGCTGTTTTTT. It specifies CASSFNRLAGETGELFF. V usage is TRBV5-1 and J usage is TRBJ2-2, with 12 bases that match TRBD2. CDR1 SGHRS and CDR2 YFSETQ come from the germline V gene. The CDR3 extends over 17 amino acids. J was trimmed by 5 bases and V by 2 bases; bases with no gene match: 7.

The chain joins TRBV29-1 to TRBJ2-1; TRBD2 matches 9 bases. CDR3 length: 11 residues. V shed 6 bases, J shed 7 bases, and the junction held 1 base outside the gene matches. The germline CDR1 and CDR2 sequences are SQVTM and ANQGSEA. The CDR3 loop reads CSVGLANEQFF. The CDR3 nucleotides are TGCAGCGTAGGACTAGCGAATGAGCAGTTCTTC.

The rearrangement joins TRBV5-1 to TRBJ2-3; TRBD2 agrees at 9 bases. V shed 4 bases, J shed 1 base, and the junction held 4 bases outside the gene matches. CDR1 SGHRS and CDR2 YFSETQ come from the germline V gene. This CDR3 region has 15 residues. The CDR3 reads CASSGRTSGTDTQYF. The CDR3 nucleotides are TGCGCCAGCAGCGGGCGGACTAGCGGCACAGATACGCAGTATTTT.

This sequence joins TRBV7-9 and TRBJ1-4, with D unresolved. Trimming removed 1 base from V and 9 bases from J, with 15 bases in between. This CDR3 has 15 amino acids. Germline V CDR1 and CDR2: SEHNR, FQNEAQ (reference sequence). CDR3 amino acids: CASSLDPPETKKLFF. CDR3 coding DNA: TGTGCCAGCAGCTTAGACCCCCCAGAGACTAAAAAACTGTTTTTT.

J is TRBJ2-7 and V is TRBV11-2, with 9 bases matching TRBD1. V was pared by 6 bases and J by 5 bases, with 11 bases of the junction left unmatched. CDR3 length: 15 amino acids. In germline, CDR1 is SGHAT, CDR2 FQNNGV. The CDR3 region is CASRPPGQGVDEQYF. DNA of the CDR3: TGTGCCAGCAGACCCCCGGGACAGGGTGTGGACGAGCAGTACTTC.

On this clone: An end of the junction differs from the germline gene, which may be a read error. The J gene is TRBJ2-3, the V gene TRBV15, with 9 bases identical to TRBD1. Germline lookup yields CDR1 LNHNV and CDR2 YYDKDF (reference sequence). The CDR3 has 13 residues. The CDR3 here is CATSRINRDREDF. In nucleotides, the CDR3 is TGTGCCACCAGCAGAATAAACCGGGACAGGGAGGATTTT. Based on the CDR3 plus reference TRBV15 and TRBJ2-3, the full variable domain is DAMVIQNPRYQVTQFGKPVTLSCSQTLNHNVMYWYQQKSSQAPKLLFHYYDKDFNNEADTPDNFQSRRPNTSFCFLDIRSPGLGDTAMYLCATSRINRDREDFGPGTRLTVL.

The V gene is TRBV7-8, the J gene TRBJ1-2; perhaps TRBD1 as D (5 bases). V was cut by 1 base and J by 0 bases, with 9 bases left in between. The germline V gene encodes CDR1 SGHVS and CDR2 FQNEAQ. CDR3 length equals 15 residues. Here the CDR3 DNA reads TGTGCCAGCAGCTTAGGACAGAACCCTAACTATGGCTACACCTTC. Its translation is CASSLGQNPNYGYTF.

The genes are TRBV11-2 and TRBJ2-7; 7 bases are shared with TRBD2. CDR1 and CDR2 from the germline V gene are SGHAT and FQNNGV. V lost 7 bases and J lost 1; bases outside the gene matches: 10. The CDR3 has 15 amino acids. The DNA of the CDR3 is TGTGCCAGCACAGAGCGGGGTAGAGAGTCCTACGAGCAGTACTTC. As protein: CASTERGRESYEQYF.